The 31 T cell receptor beta chains in this list originate from one sample, sequenced in a study of OX40 agonist ivuxolimab in advanced cancers. The repertoire was sequenced with immunoSEQ multiplex PCR; TCRdb's copy has only in-frame clones and lacks some. The sample consists of about 96,000 clones, roughly four fifths of them appearing once. The source material was CD4+ or CD8+ T cells sorted from blood, sampled in a trial of the OX40 agonist ivuxolimab. The receptors here all came from an adult with an advanced solid tumor such as melanoma, head and neck, liver or kidney cancer.

Only a few counts were recorded for this clone. The sample has other DNA sequences that encode this CDR3 too. This chain uses TRBV7-9 with TRBJ1-1; TRBD1 might be the D (6 bases). Germline V lookup: CDR1 SEHNR, CDR2 FQNEAQ (reference sequence). Between the trimmed V and J ends, which lost 5 bases and 1 base, there was a span of 11 bases. The CDR3 covers 14 residues. CDR3 DNA sequence: TGTGCCAGCAGCGCGAGGACAGAGAACACTGAAGCTTTCTTT. Translating gives CASSARTENTEAFF. Full variable domain (remainder filled in from reference TRBV7-9 and TRBJ1-1): DTGVSQNPRHKITKRGQNVTFRCDPISEHNRLYWYRQTLGQGPEFLTYFQNEAQLEKSRLLSDRFSAERPKGSFSTLEIQRTEQGDSAMYLCASSARTENTEAFFGQGTRLTVV.

This sequence joins TRBV14 and TRBJ2-3; D is ambiguous. V shed 10 bases and J shed 3 bases, with 14 bases lying between them. Germline CDR1 and CDR2: SGHDN and FVKESK. The CDR3 consists of 13 residues. The CDR3 nucleotides are TGTGCCACCTCTGAGCAGGCAACAGATACGCAGTATTTT. The encoded protein is CATSEQATDTQYF.

The rearrangement links TRBV12-5 to TRBJ1-1, with no clear D. Germline V gene sequence: CDR1 LGHNT, CDR2 FRNRAP. V was trimmed by 6 bases and J by 11 bases, leaving 19 bases between them. The CDR3 is 13 residues long. CDR3 nucleotides: TGTGCTAGTGGGGACGGACTAACCCGGATCGCTTTCTTT. Residues: CASGDGLTRIAFF.

V is TRBV7-9 and J is TRBJ1-2; TRBD1 is a possible D gene (5 bases). The CDR3 consists of 14 residues. The V gene lost 6 bases and the J gene lost 4 bases, with 15 bases spanning the gap. Germline assignment: CDR1 SEHNR and CDR2 FQNEAQ (reference sequence). In DNA form, the CDR3 reads TGTGCCAGCAGAGCTGCAGGGCCTACCTATGGCTACACCTTC. It codes for CASRAAGPTYGYTF.

The chain carries TRBV4-2 and TRBJ2-1; no firm D call. V was pared by 3 bases and J by 5 bases, with 5 bases between. Germline-derived CDR1 and CDR2 are LGHNA and YNFKEQ. The CDR3 consists of 12 residues. CDR3 sequence (DNA): TGTGCCAGCAGCCACCCAAACAATGAGCAGTTCTTC. Translation gives CASSHPNNEQFF.

The V call is TRBV5-3, the J call TRBJ2-1; a possible D gene is TRBD1 (5 bases). TRBV5-3 is an open reading frame whose function is uncertain. The CDR3 runs 14 residues. V was shortened by 4 bases and J by 8 bases, with 16 bases between the two germline ends. The CDR3 spells CARSPGPVPDEQFF. CDR3 bases: TGTGCCAGAAGCCCAGGGCCCGTACCCGATGAGCAGTTCTTC.

The rearrangement joins TRBV18 to TRBJ2-1; a possible D gene is TRBD1 (6 bases). The CDR3 consists of 13 residues. Looked up from germline, CDR1 is KGHSH and CDR2 is LQKENI. V was trimmed by 2 bases and J by 9 bases, leaving 11 bases between them. Here the CDR3 DNA reads TGTGCCAGCTCACCAAAGATAGGGGGTGAGCAGTTCTTC. Residues: CASSPKIGGEQFF.

This chain joins TRBV4-3 and TRBJ2-7; TRBD2 might be the D (6 bases). Germline CDR1 LGHNA, CDR2 YSLEER. The CDR3 runs 14 residues. Trimming left V 3 bases short and J 2 bases short, with 11 bases between. This CDR3 reads CASSHWDSPYEQYF. Here the CDR3 DNA reads TGCGCCAGCAGCCACTGGGACTCCCCCTACGAGCAGTACTTC.

V usage is TRBV7-6 and J usage is TRBJ2-3; tentatively, D is TRBD1 or TRBD2 (5 bases each). The CDR3 is 13 residues long. Per the germline V gene, CDR1 is SGHVS and CDR2 is FNYEAQ. V was clipped by 0 bases and J by 9 bases, with 10 bases between them. The CDR3 protein is CASSLASEGTQYF. The CDR3 DNA reads as TGTGCCAGCAGCTTAGCGTCTGAGGGGACGCAGTATTTT.

The chain carries TRBV7-8 and TRBJ1-5; 10 bases map to TRBD1. Germline CDR1 and CDR2: SGHVS and FQNEAQ. V shed 3 bases, J shed 6 bases, and the junction held 8 bases outside the gene matches. The length of the CDR3 is 16 residues. CDR3 coding DNA: TGTGCCAGCAGCTTGAGGGACAGGGGTAAGGGTCAGCCCCAGCATTTT. This encodes CASSLRDRGKGQPQHF.

This chain uses TRBV5-1 with TRBJ2-7; no clear D. Trimming took 4 bases from V and 2 from J, leaving 16 bases between them. CDR3 length: 15 residues. CDR1 is SGHRS and CDR2 is YFSETQ in the germline V gene. CDR3: CASSADRSYTYEQYF. CDR3 DNA sequence: TGCGCCAGCAGCGCGGACCGATCCTACACCTACGAGCAGTACTTC.

This clone was recorded once. This sequence joins TRBV7-6 and TRBJ2-2; no reliable D call. The CDR3 runs to 14 residues. V lost 0 bases, J lost 0 bases, and 2 bases lay in between. Looked up from germline, CDR1 is SGHVS and CDR2 is FNYEAQ. In nucleotides, the CDR3 is TGTGCCAGCAGCTTAGCAGCGAACACCGGGGAGCTGTTTTTT. Its protein product is CASSLAANTGELFF.

The J gene is TRBJ1-5, the V gene TRBV7-2; D is unresolved. There are 17 residues in the CDR3. The V end was cut by 1 base, the J end by 0 bases, with 13 bases between. CDR1 is SGHTA and CDR2 is FQGNSA in the germline V gene. DNA for the CDR3: TGTGCCAGCAGCTTAGTGGCAGGCTCTTATAGCAATCAGCCCCAGCATTTT. This gives the protein CASSLVAGSYSNQPQHF.

V usage is TRBV5-8 and J usage is TRBJ1-5, with D perhaps matching TRBD1 (5 bases). V lost 0 bases to trimming and J lost 0 bases, with 10 bases between them. CDR1 and CDR2 from the germline V gene are SGHTS and YDEGEE. The length of the CDR3 is 16 residues. CDR3: CASSLDVGLSNQPQHF. For the CDR3, the DNA is TGTGCCAGCAGCTTGGACGTGGGGCTTAGCAATCAGCCCCAGCATTTT.

The rearrangement uses TRBV4-1 and TRBJ2-1; 7 bases fit TRBD2. J lost 12 bases, V lost 0 bases, and 17 bases had no gene match. The CDR3 length is 17 residues. Germline CDR1 is MGHRA and CDR2 is YSYEKL. CDR3 DNA sequence: TGCGCCAGCAGCCAAGATTGGGCCAGCGGGGTTCGGAGAGGGCAGTTCTTC. Encoded protein: CASSQDWASGVRRGQFF.

The chain combines TRBV19 with TRBJ2-5; TRBD1 is a possible D gene (5 bases). V dropped 9 bases and J dropped 5 bases, with 16 bases sitting between them. This CDR3 has 13 amino acids. Per germline, CDR1 LNHDA and CDR2 SQIVND (reference sequence). DNA of the CDR3: TGTGCCAGCGGTGTAGGGGTAGAGGAGACCCAGTACTTC. It specifies CASGVGVEETQYF.

The rearrangement links TRBV30 to TRBJ1-1; 9 bases fit TRBD1. CDR3 size: 15 residues. J was trimmed by 5 bases and V by 2 bases; bases with no gene match: 9. Germline-derived CDR1 and CDR2 are GTSNPN and SVGIG (reference sequence). The CDR3: CAWSSPGTGMTEAFF. In DNA, the CDR3 is TGTGCCTGGAGTTCCCCCGGGACAGGGATGACTGAAGCTTTCTTT. The full variable domain, completed using reference TRBV30 and TRBJ1-1, is SQTIHQWPATLVQPVGSPLSLECTVEGTSNPNLYWYRQAAGRGLQLLFYSVGIGQISSEVPQNLSASRPQDRQFILSSKKLLLSDSGFYLCAWSSPGTGMTEAFFGQGTRLTVV.

This clone was counted only a few times. The chain links TRBV9 to TRBJ1-1; D not resolved. Trimming removed 4 bases at V and 2 bases at J, with 9 bases between. Germline assignment: CDR1 SGDLS and CDR2 YYNGEE. CDR3 length: 13 residues. Written as DNA, the CDR3 is TGTGCCAGCAGCCCCTCCGGTAACACTGAAGCTTTCTTT. Translated: CASSPSGNTEAFF.

V is TRBV29-1 and J is TRBJ1-1; D unclear. This CDR3 is built from 10 residues. Trimming stripped 4 bases from V and 6 bases from J, with 6 bases between. Germline V gene sequence: CDR1 SQVTM, CDR2 ANQGSEA. The CDR3 DNA sequence: TGCAGCGTTGCATGGGCTGAAGCTTTCTTT. This encodes CSVAWAEAFF. Full variable domain (missing parts from reference TRBV29-1 and TRBJ1-1): SAVISQKPSRDICQRGTSLTIQCQVDSQVTMMFWYRQQPGQSLTLIATANQGSEATYESGFVIDKFPISRPNLTFSTLTVSNMSPEDSSIYLCSVAWAEAFFGQGTRLTVV.

The rearrangement joins TRBV7-9 to TRBJ2-7; 7 nucleotides match TRBD2. The germline CDR1 and CDR2 sequences are SEHNR and FQNEAQ (reference sequence). Trimming cost V 6 bases and J 0 bases; bases outside gene matches: 11. The CDR3 contains 16 residues. The CDR3 region is CASSHVGTSVSYEQYF. For the CDR3, the DNA is TGTGCCAGCAGTCATGTCGGAACTAGCGTCTCCTACGAGCAGTACTTC.

Only one count was recorded for this clone. The J gene is TRBJ2-2, the V gene TRBV9, with a possible D match to TRBD2 (5 bases). V was pared by 4 bases and J by 4 bases, with 14 bases between. The CDR3 runs 15 residues. The germline CDR1 and CDR2 sequences are SGDLS and YYNGEE. CDR3 protein: CASSPREGSTGELFF. DNA of the CDR3: TGTGCCAGCAGCCCCCGCGAGGGAAGCACCGGGGAGCTGTTTTTT.

This chain links TRBV5-4 with TRBJ1-2, with 9 nucleotides matching TRBD1. With 2 bases clipped from V and 6 bases from J, the junction kept 11 bases outside the gene matches. The CDR3 runs 16 residues. Germline V lookup: CDR1 SGHNT, CDR2 YYREEE (reference sequence). The CDR3 region is CASSLAVGQGRDGYTF. In DNA, the CDR3 is TGTGCCAGCAGCTTAGCGGTGGGACAGGGTAGGGATGGCTACACCTTC.

This clone was picked up one time. This chain links TRBV23-1 with TRBJ1-1, with D unclear. TRBV23-1 is marked as an open reading frame, function uncertain. CDR3 length: 18 residues. Trimming pared 1 base from V and 0 bases from J, leaving 18 bases between. Written as DNA, the CDR3 is TGCGCCAGCAGTCAATGTGTGATTACACGCCCAGTGAACACTGAAGCTTTCTTT. Translation: CASSQCVITRPVNTEAFF.

This clone was counted a few times. DNA for the CDR3: TGTGCCAGCAGCTGGGGACTACTCCAAGAGACCCAGTACTTC. Amino acid sequence: CASSWGLLQETQYF. This chain uses TRBV5-8 with TRBJ2-5; 7 bases agree with TRBD2. CDR1 and CDR2 from the germline V gene are SGHTS and YDEGEE. The trim removed 3 bases at V and 1 base at J, leaving 3 bases unmatched. CDR3 length equals 14 residues. Combining the CDR3 with reference TRBV5-8 and TRBJ2-5 gives the whole variable domain EAGVTQSPTHLIKTRGQQATLRCSPISGHTSVYWYQQALGLGLQFLLWYDEGEERNRGNFPPRFSGRQFPNYSSELNVNALELEDSALYLCASSWGLLQETQYFGPGTRLLVL.

The CDR3 bases are TGTGCCAGTAGTATAGTTGCCCGGGATAATCAGCCCCAGCATTTT. It encodes CASSIVARDNQPQHF. This chain connects TRBV19 to TRBJ1-5; the D is unclear. V dropped 1 base and J dropped 4 bases, with 11 bases sitting between them. The germline gives CDR1 LNHDA, CDR2 SQIVND (reference sequence). CDR3 length: 15 residues.

The CDR3 here is CASSESVMAKGYTF. The CDR3 DNA is TGTGCCAGCAGTGAAAGCGTAATGGCTAAAGGCTACACCTTC. The chain has TRBV2 and TRBJ1-2, with D hard to call. The CDR3 runs to 14 residues. Trimming removed 2 bases at V and 8 bases at J, with 15 bases between. The germline gives CDR1 SNHLY, CDR2 FYNNEI.

The gene calls are TRBV10-3 and TRBJ1-2; 9 bases fit TRBD1. V lost 7 bases to trimming and J lost 5 bases; unmatched junction nucleotides: 8. The CDR3 covers 14 residues. Germline loops: CDR1 ENHRY, CDR2 SYGVKD. The CDR3 DNA reads as TGTGCCATCACCCCCGGGACAGGGATTTATGGCTACACCTTC. Its protein product is CAITPGTGIYGYTF.

This chain uses TRBV6-5 with TRBJ1-4; D unclear. This CDR3 has 13 amino acids. Germline V gene lookup returns CDR1 MNHEY and CDR2 SVGAGI. V gave up 10 bases and J gave up 0 bases, with 9 bases separating them. The CDR3 protein is CATRTSTNEKLFF. Written as DNA, the CDR3 is TGTGCCACCAGGACGTCAACTAATGAAAAACTGTTTTTT.

The chain joins TRBV7-9 to TRBJ2-1; 11 bases align to TRBD2. V lost 1 base to trimming and J lost 4 bases; unmatched junction nucleotides: 6. The CDR3 is 17 amino acids. Germline V CDR1 and CDR2: SEHNR, FQNEAQ (reference sequence). This chain's CDR3 is CASSLVLAGGLYNEQFF. As DNA, the CDR3 is TGTGCCAGCAGCTTAGTATTAGCGGGGGGGCTGTACAATGAGCAGTTCTTC.

The sample holds a few counts of this clone. This chain links TRBV5-1 with TRBJ1-2; the D is unclear. Trimming left V 0 bases short and J 4 bases short, with 7 bases between. Germline CDR1 reads SGHRS; CDR2 reads YFSETQ. This CDR3 spans 13 amino acids. CDR3 in amino acids: CASSLEASYGYTF. The CDR3 region has the DNA TGCGCCAGCAGCTTGGAGGCTAGCTATGGCTACACCTTC.

This rearrangement joins TRBV7-2 to TRBJ2-7; D gene unclear. Trimming cost V 3 bases and J 6 bases, with 15 bases left between them. The CDR3 loop spans 14 amino acids. Per germline, CDR1 SGHTA and CDR2 FQGNSA. The CDR3 DNA sequence: TGTGCCAGCAGCTTTAACACGCAGGCAGCCGAGCAGTACTTC. Its translation is CASSFNTQAAEQYF. Drawing the rest from reference TRBV7-2 and TRBJ2-7, the complete variable domain is GAGVSQSPSNKVTEKGKDVELRCDPISGHTALYWYRQSLGQGLEFLIYFQGNSAPDKSGLPSDRFSAERTGGSVSTLTIQRTQQEDSAVYLCASSFNTQAAEQYFGPGTRLTVT.